Presented here are 27 T cell receptor beta chains from one specimen sequenced in a study of blood T cell repertoires in COVID-19. Repertoires were generated with immunoSEQ multiplex PCR, while TCRdb's copy carries only in-frame clones and drops some. This table has roughly 120,000 clones, 86% appearing once. The sequenced material came from peripheral blood. The receptors come from a human donor in a cohort sampled during active COVID-19.

V and J are TRBV18 and TRBJ2-7, with 7 bases lining up with TRBD1. The length of the CDR3 is 15 residues. In germline, CDR1 is KGHSH, CDR2 LQKENI. Unmatched junction bases numbered 12, after V lost 6 bases and J lost 4 bases. CDR3 protein: CASSPETGAEYEQYF. The CDR3 DNA reads TGTGCCAGCTCTCCCGAAACAGGGGCTGAGTACGAGCAGTACTTC.

For the CDR3, the DNA is TGTGCCAGCAGTAGGGGTGGTGATCAGCCCCAGCATTTT. This encodes CASSRGGDQPQHF. This sequence joins TRBV6-2 or TRBV6-3 and TRBJ1-5; D possibly corresponds to TRBD1 (5 bases). CDR3 length: 13 amino acids. V lost 5 bases, J lost 5 bases, and 10 bases lay in between. Germline lookup yields CDR1 MNHEY and CDR2 SVGEGT.

The V gene is TRBV27, the J gene TRBJ2-7; D not resolved. The germline gives CDR1 MNHEY, CDR2 SMNVEV (reference sequence). The V and J ends lost 8 bases and 5 bases respectively, with 25 bases between them. The CDR3 sequence is 16 residues long. The DNA of the CDR3 is TGTGCCAGCTTTCCCGCCCTACGGAACGACAACGACGAGCAGTACTTC. It codes for CASFPALRNDNDEQYF.

The CDR3 reads CASSPVRGRAGETQYF. CDR3 DNA sequence: TGTGCCAGCAGTCCGGTGCGCGGGAGGGCTGGGGAGACCCAGTACTTC. The chain links TRBV28 to TRBJ2-5; 9 bases agree with TRBD2. J was trimmed by 5 bases and V by 5 bases; bases with no gene match: 12. The CDR3 extends over 16 amino acids. CDR1 and CDR2 (germline): MDHEN, SYDVKM.

This chain links TRBV5-6 with TRBJ1-5; no firm D call. The CDR3 runs 12 residues. CDR1 is SGHDT and CDR2 is YYEEEE in the germline V gene. Trimming took off 0 bases at V and 8 bases at J, with 6 bases between the two ends. CDR3 sequence (DNA): TGTGCCAGCAGCTTGGCGGGTGAGCCCCAGCATTTT. It encodes CASSLAGEPQHF. The full variable domain, its missing parts supplied by reference TRBV5-6 and TRBJ1-5, is DAGVTQSPTHLIKTRGQQVTLRCSPKSGHDTVSWYQQALGQGPQFIFQYYEEEERQRGNFPDRFSGHQFPNYSSELNVNALLLGDSALYLCASSLAGEPQHFGDGTRLSIL.

The rearrangement joins TRBV27 to TRBJ1-1, with D hard to call. V lost 0 bases and J lost 1, with 9 bases in between. Germline values: CDR1 MNHEY, CDR2 SMNVEV (reference sequence). CDR3 length: 15 residues. CDR3 nucleotide sequence: TGTGCCAGCAGTTTATCTTACAGCCAGAACACTGAAGCTTTCTTT. This gives the protein CASSLSYSQNTEAFF.

J is TRBJ2-3 and V is TRBV6-4, with 11 bases lining up with TRBD2. The CDR3 extends over 16 amino acids. Germline V gene lookup returns CDR1 MRHNA and CDR2 SNTAGT. Germline trimming cut 6 bases from V and 5 bases from J; bases unmatched to any gene: 10. The CDR3 here is CASRSPGTSGIDTQYF. CDR3 in DNA: TGTGCCAGCAGGTCCCCCGGGACTAGCGGCATAGATACGCAGTATTTT.

With respect to this clone: The sample holds other DNA sequences that translate to the same CDR3. V usage is TRBV28 and J usage is TRBJ2-1, with TRBD2 matching 8 bases. This CDR3 comprises 15 residues. Per the germline V gene, CDR1 is MDHEN and CDR2 is SYDVKM. The V gene end was trimmed by 5 bases and the J gene end by 0 bases; junction bases not matched to a gene: 3. CDR3 DNA: TGTGCCAGCAGTACTAGCGGTAGCTCCTACAATGAGCAGTTCTTC. The encoded protein is CASSTSGSSYNEQFF.

The chain is built from TRBV5-6 and TRBJ2-1; 10 bases fit TRBD2. The germline V gene has CDR1 SGHDT and CDR2 YYEEEE. With 1 base clipped from V and 6 bases from J, the junction kept 7 bases outside the gene matches. The CDR3 totals 16 residues. CDR3 in DNA: TGTGCCAGCAGCTTGCGGGCTAGCGGGAGTCGCAATGAGCAGTTCTTC. Amino acids: CASSLRASGSRNEQFF.

The chain links TRBV9 to TRBJ1-1; 8 bases map to TRBD1. The junction had 5 bases not matched to a gene; V was cut back by 3 bases and J by 4 bases. The CDR3 covers 14 residues. The germline gives CDR1 SGDLS, CDR2 YYNGEE. CDR3 loop: CASSGGQGFTEAFF. CDR3 coding DNA: TGTGCCAGCAGCGGAGGACAGGGATTCACTGAAGCTTTCTTT.

There are many counts of this clone. The chain combines TRBV30 with TRBJ2-7, with D perhaps TRBD2 (5 bases). The CDR3 length is 15 residues. In germline, CDR1 is GTSNPN, CDR2 SVGIG (reference sequence). Trimming stripped 1 base from V and 0 bases from J, with 13 bases between. CDR3 in DNA: TGTGCCTGGAGTGGAGGGCAGAGGAGCTCCTACGAGCAGTACTTC. Its protein is CAWSGGQRSSYEQYF. The variable domain in full, completed from reference TRBV30 and TRBJ2-7, reads SQTIHQWPATLVQPVGSPLSLECTVEGTSNPNLYWYRQAAGRGLQLLFYSVGIGQISSEVPQNLSASRPQDRQFILSSKKLLLSDSGFYLCAWSGGQRSSYEQYFGPGTRLTVT.

This chain links TRBV30 with TRBJ2-5; TRBD2 might be the D (5 bases). The length of the CDR3 is 14 residues. In germline, CDR1 is GTSNPN, CDR2 SVGIG (reference sequence). Trimming removed 2 bases from V and 4 bases from J, with 14 bases in between. In DNA, the CDR3 is TGTGCCTGGAGTTTCGGGAAAAGAGGAGAGACCCAGTACTTC. Protein sequence: CAWSFGKRGETQYF.

The chain joins TRBV15 to TRBJ1-5; D not certain. The CDR3 has 15 residues. Germline CDR1 is LNHNV and CDR2 is YYDKDF (reference sequence). Deletions cut 0 bases from V and 6 bases from J, with 12 bases between. For the CDR3, the DNA is TGTGCCACCAGCAGAGATGACTCCTACCCTCAGCCCCAGCATTTT. Translated: CATSRDDSYPQPQHF. Using reference TRBV15 and TRBJ1-5 for the parts outside the CDR3, the full variable domain is DAMVIQNPRYQVTQFGKPVTLSCSQTLNHNVMYWYQQKSSQAPKLLFHYYDKDFNNEADTPDNFQSRRPNTSFCFLDIRSPGLGDTAMYLCATSRDDSYPQPQHFGDGTRLSIL.

The count of this clone is one. V usage is TRBV1 and J usage is TRBJ1-1; the table names TRBD1, a call not compared with the DNA. TRBV1 is recorded as a pseudogene. The CDR3 runs to 17 residues. The CDR3 protein is CTSSRARGTGANTEAFF. Here the CDR3 DNA reads TGCACCAGCAGCCGGGCCCGTGGGACAGGGGCTAACACTGAAGCTTTCTTT.

The V and J genes are TRBV18 and TRBJ2-3; 8 bases align to TRBD2. Germline trimming cut 1 base from V and 3 bases from J; bases unmatched to any gene: 3. The CDR3 sequence is 15 residues long. The germline CDR1 and CDR2 sequences are KGHSH and LQKENI. The CDR3, as DNA: TGTGCCAGCTCACCACTTACGGGAGGGACAGATACGCAGTATTTT. It yields the protein CASSPLTGGTDTQYF.

The rearrangement uses TRBV6-6 and TRBJ2-1; 7 nucleotides line up with TRBD2. In germline, CDR1 is MNHNY, CDR2 SVGAGI (reference sequence). J gave up 7 bases and V 5 bases, and 17 bases lay outside the gene matches. The length of the CDR3 is 17 residues. CDR3 bases: TGTGCCAGCAGTCGCTCGAGGCCTAGCGGCTTGTTGAATGAGCAGTTCTTC. Protein product: CASSRSRPSGLLNEQFF.

V and J are TRBV30 and TRBJ2-5, with TRBD2 identical over 11 bases. V gave up 0 bases and J gave up 2 bases; unmatched junction bases: 8. The CDR3 is made up of 17 amino acids. CDR1 is GTSNPN and CDR2 is SVGIG in the germline V gene (reference sequence). The CDR3, as DNA: TGTGCCTGGAGTGTAAACCCTAGCGGGAGGTGGCAAGAGACCCAGTACTTC. Translated: CAWSVNPSGRWQETQYF. Full variable domain (missing parts from reference TRBV30 and TRBJ2-5): SQTIHQWPATLVQPVGSPLSLECTVEGTSNPNLYWYRQAAGRGLQLLFYSVGIGQISSEVPQNLSASRPQDRQFILSSKKLLLSDSGFYLCAWSVNPSGRWQETQYFGPGTRLLVL.

This clone has more than one count but fewer than ten. The chain is built from TRBV7-3 and TRBJ1-2; the D gene is possibly TRBD1 (6 bases). V was trimmed by 4 bases and J by 6 bases, leaving 12 bases between them. The CDR3 is 13 amino acids. CDR1 SGHTA and CDR2 FQGTGA come from the germline V gene. For the CDR3, the DNA is TGTGCCAGCAGCTCCCTGGCAGGGGATGGCTACACCTTC. Protein: CASSSLAGDGYTF.

The rearrangement uses TRBV15 and TRBJ2-7; possibly TRBD1 for D (6 bases). This CDR3 comprises 14 residues. Germline V gene sequence: CDR1 LNHNV, CDR2 YYDKDF (reference sequence). The V end was cut by 6 bases, the J end by 2 bases, with 14 bases between. CDR3 bases: TGTGCCACCAGTTTGAGGCAGGGGACCTACGAGCAGTACTTC. It is translated as CATSLRQGTYEQYF.

CDR3 in DNA: TGTGCCAGCAGTTTAATCACAGCTAACTATGGCTACACCTTC. Translation: CASSLITANYGYTF. The V gene is TRBV28, the J gene TRBJ1-2; D remains unclear. From germline, CDR1 is MDHEN and CDR2 SYDVKM. The CDR3 has 14 residues. Between the trimmed V and J ends, which lost 2 bases and 0 bases, there was a span of 7 bases.

This chain links TRBV2 with TRBJ1-5; D gene uncertain. The CDR3 is made up of 15 amino acids. V lost 7 bases to trimming and J lost 0 bases, with 13 bases between them. CDR1 SNHLY and CDR2 FYNNEI come from the germline V gene. This CDR3 reads CASKSRRDSNQPQHF. The CDR3 nucleotides are TGTGCCAGCAAAAGTCGGCGGGATAGCAATCAGCCCCAGCATTTT.

The J gene is TRBJ2-7, the V gene TRBV7-2; D not resolved. Germline values: CDR1 SGHTA, CDR2 FQGNSA. The ends were cut back, 3 bases at V and 2 bases at J, with 8 bases in the middle. CDR3 length: 13 residues. CDR3 nucleotides: TGTGCCAGCAGCTTGAGTGTAACCTACGAGCAGTACTTC. Protein product: CASSLSVTYEQYF.

The rearrangement joins TRBV18 to TRBJ2-3; 9 bases are a match to TRBD2. The CDR3 is made up of 20 amino acids. Germline values: CDR1 KGHSH, CDR2 LQKENI. J gave up 0 bases and V 1 base, and 14 bases lay outside the gene matches. The CDR3 here is CASSPQGLAGSRSSTDTQYF. In DNA, the CDR3 is TGTGCCAGCTCACCACAAGGCCTAGCGGGATCCCGATCTAGCACAGATACGCAGTATTTT.

The gene calls are TRBV27 and TRBJ2-1; TRBD2 matches at 8 bases. Germline V lookup: CDR1 MNHEY, CDR2 SMNVEV (reference sequence). The CDR3 has 13 amino acids. The V gene end was trimmed by 4 bases and the J gene end by 6 bases; junction bases not matched to a gene: 2. The CDR3 nucleotides are TGTGCCAGCAGTTCCGGGACTAGCAATGAGCAGTTCTTC. Protein: CASSSGTSNEQFF.

The genes are TRBV14 and TRBJ1-3, with 7 bases lining up with TRBD1. CDR1 is SGHDN, CDR2 FVKESK, per germline. The CDR3 covers 16 residues. J lost 2 bases, V lost 1 base, and 5 bases had no gene match. CDR3 sequence reads: CASSQGSTGAGNTIYF. The CDR3, as DNA: TGTGCCAGCAGCCAAGGAAGCACAGGGGCTGGAAACACCATATATTTT.

V gene TRBV13 combines with J gene TRBJ1-2; D gene unclear. Per the germline V gene, CDR1 is PRHDT and CDR2 is FYEKMQ (reference sequence). CDR3 length: 17 residues. Trimming removed 5 bases from V and 0 bases from J, with 19 bases in between. The CDR3: CASSPAVGGKPNYGYTF. The DNA of the CDR3 is TGTGCCAGCAGCCCAGCGGTGGGCGGGAAGCCTAACTATGGCTACACCTTC.

This clone was counted once. The V and J genes are TRBV7-2 and TRBJ1-2; 7 nucleotides align to TRBD1. Trimming cost V 2 bases and J 8 bases; bases outside gene matches: 8. This CDR3 has 14 residues. The germline gives CDR1 SGHTA, CDR2 FQGNSA. The CDR3 loop reads CASSLPWTGRGYTF. DNA of the CDR3: TGTGCCAGCAGCTTACCCTGGACAGGCCGAGGCTACACCTTC.